Listed below are T cell receptor beta chains from one sample, sequenced in a study of blood T cells in healthy people across ages. One entry per CDR3 protein, called by TCRdb with MiXCR from the 5' RACE reads. This table holds under 1 million distinct CDR3 sequences, around two fifths found once. Sequenced material: blood. All receptors derive from a man aged 55 to 70 in good health. The CDR3 runs from the conserved cysteine through the conserved F or W. A D gene is named only where the DNA matches it firmly. Size values are once, few and many counts, or a class for expanded clones, and some rows have none.

CDR3aa	CDR3nt	d_gene	v_gene	j_gene	abundance
CASSLKGRISNSPLHF	TGTGCCAGCAGCTTAAAGGGCCGTATTTCCAATTCACCCCTCCACTTT	NA	TRBV7-2	TRBJ1-6	NA
CASRTRGLGYTF	TGTGCCAGCAGGACAAGGGGCTTGGGCTACACCTTC	NA	TRBV12-3/TRBV12-4	TRBJ1-2	NA
CASRPGQPHTDTQYF	TGTGCCAGCAGACCGGGACAGCCCCACACAGATACGCAGTATTTT	TRBD1	TRBV7-2	TRBJ2-3	NA
CASSSGLNTGELFF	TGTGCCAGCAGCTCCGGACTTAACACCGGGGAGCTGTTTTTT	NA	TRBV11-3	TRBJ2-2	NA
CSARDRGRNYGYTF	TGCAGTGCTAGAGATCGGGGCCGGAACTATGGCTACACCTTC	NA	TRBV20-1	TRBJ1-2	few
CASSLVGIEQFF	TGTGCCAGCAGCTTAGTTGGAATTGAGCAGTTCTTC	NA	TRBV7-9	TRBJ2-1	NA
CSANRGVAGGHDTQYF	TGCAGTGCTAACCGGGGGGTAGCGGGGGGGCACGATACGCAGTATTTT	TRBD2	TRBV20-1	TRBJ2-3	NA
CASSQAWTSGNYNEQFF	TGCGCCAGCAGCCAAGCCTGGACTAGCGGGAACTACAATGAGCAGTTCTTC	TRBD2	TRBV4-1	TRBJ2-1	NA
CASSSVGGNAGYTF	TGTGCCAGCAGCAGCGTGGGGGGGAATGCTGGCTACACCTTC	NA	TRBV7-9	TRBJ1-2	few
CASSRLETQYF	TGTGCCAGCAGCCGACTCGAGACCCAGTACTTC	NA	TRBV12-3/TRBV12-4	TRBJ2-5	many
CSVEGVGGEDTDTQYF	TGCAGCGTTGAAGGGGTAGGCGGGGAAGACACAGATACGCAGTATTTT	NA	TRBV29-1	TRBJ2-3	NA
CASRPGSENYGYTF	TGTGCCAGCAGACCGGGATCTGAAAACTATGGCTACACCTTC	NA	TRBV6-6	TRBJ1-2	few
CASSVVGGDGYTF	TGCGCCAGCAGCGTGGTCGGGGGGGATGGCTACACCTTC	NA	TRBV5-1	TRBJ1-2	NA
CASSKLDLDQETQYF	TGTGCCAGCAGCAAACTAGACCTGGATCAAGAGACCCAGTACTTC	NA	TRBV11-1	TRBJ2-5	NA
CASSYSAGRYGYTF	TGTGCCAGCAGTTACTCGGCCGGGCGCTATGGCTACACCTTC	NA	TRBV6-2/TRBV6-3	TRBJ1-2	NA
CASGEGKAQETQYF	TGCGCCAGCGGTGAAGGGAAGGCTCAAGAGACCCAGTACTTC	NA	TRBV5-1	TRBJ2-5	NA
CASSASTGGNEQYF	TGTGCCAGCAGCGCCTCTACAGGGGGCAATGAGCAGTACTTC	TRBD1	TRBV7-6	TRBJ2-7	once
CASSWRQGAVDTQYF	TGTGCCAGCAGTTGGAGACAGGGGGCCGTAGATACGCAGTATTTT	TRBD1	TRBV12-3/TRBV12-4	TRBJ2-3	NA
CASSQVRLNSYEQYF	TGTGCCAGCAGCCAAGTGAGGCTAAACTCCTACGAGCAGTACTTC	NA	TRBV3-1	TRBJ2-7	NA
CASRRHTEGFNTEAFF	TGTGCCAGCAGACGACATACAGAGGGGTTCAACACTGAAGCTTTCTTT	NA	TRBV12-3/TRBV12-4	TRBJ1-1	NA
CATSMRWNEKLFF	TGTGCCACCAGCATGAGGTGGAATGAAAAACTGTTTTTT	NA	TRBV15	TRBJ1-4	few
CASSTAGRDQPQHF	TGTGCCAGCAGTACCGCAGGGAGGGATCAGCCCCAGCATTTT	NA	TRBV12-3/TRBV12-4	TRBJ1-5	NA
CASSGQRGARPDGETQYF	TGTGCCAGCAGCGGACAGCGGGGGGCCCGCCCGGATGGAGAGACCCAGTACTTC	TRBD2	TRBV9	TRBJ2-5	few
CASSYSGRANYGYTF	TGTGCCAGCAGCTACAGCGGGAGGGCTAACTATGGCTACACCTTC	NA	TRBV7-2	TRBJ1-2	once
CSARDFGGIRSYEQYF	TGCAGTGCTAGAGATTTCGGGGGTATAAGGTCCTACGAGCAGTACTTC	NA	TRBV20-1	TRBJ2-7	NA
CASSKEFRTSDAGELFF	TGTGCCAGCAGCAAAGAGTTTAGGACTAGCGACGCCGGGGAGCTGTTTTTT	NA	TRBV21-1	TRBJ2-2	once
CASSLGQGAPEEKLFF	TGTGCCAGCAGCTTGGGACAGGGGGCGCCGGAAGAAAAACTGTTTTTT	TRBD1	TRBV7-2	TRBJ1-4	NA
CASTPGGLAGEETQYF	TGTGCCAGCACCCCGGGGGGACTAGCGGGGGAAGAGACCCAGTACTTC	TRBD2	TRBV9	TRBJ2-5	NA
CASSQGARGTYEQYF	TGTGCCAGCAGCCAAGGGGCGAGGGGAACCTACGAGCAGTACTTC	NA	TRBV14	TRBJ2-7	few
CASSLRGQGFYEQYF	TGTGCCAGCAGCCTACGGGGACAGGGGTTCTACGAGCAGTACTTC	TRBD1	TRBV5-5	TRBJ2-7	once
CASSGGGGTQYF	TGTGCCAGCTCCGGCGGGGGGGGGACCCAGTACTTC	TRBD2	TRBV2	TRBJ2-5	once
CASSSGRAGANVLTF	TGTGCCAGCAGCTCCGGTAGAGCTGGGGCCAACGTCCTGACTTTC	NA	TRBV7-2	TRBJ2-6	few
CASSLLPGGDSYEQYF	TGTGCCAGCAGCCTCCTCCCAGGGGGAGATTCCTACGAGCAGTACTTC	TRBD1	TRBV3-1	TRBJ2-7	NA
CTTGREQETQYF	TGTACCACCGGACGGGAACAAGAGACCCAGTACTTC	NA	TRBV10-3	TRBJ2-5	NA
CSAPGQGALKNGYTF	TGCAGCGCACCGGGACAGGGGGCTTTGAAAAATGGCTACACCTTC	TRBD1	TRBV29-1	TRBJ1-2	NA
CASTLRGFYTF	TGTGCCAGCACCTTAAGGGGATTCTACACCTTC	NA	TRBV12-3/TRBV12-4	TRBJ1-2	NA
CASTDRDTQYF	TGTGCCAGCACCGACAGAGATACGCAGTATTTT	NA	TRBV7-9	TRBJ2-3	once